The 14 T cell receptor beta chains in this list originate from one sample, sequenced in a study of response to subunit inactivated influenza vaccine. From the RT-PCR reads, TCRdb called clonotypes with MiXCR, one entry per CDR3 protein. This repertoire shows approximately 530,000 distinct CDR3 sequences, roughly 7.9% found once; its top ten account for about an eighth. Material: PBMCs from blood, obtained roughly 24 months after vaccination. These receptors all come from a man between 50 and 69 years old who received an inactivated influenza vaccine.

The chain employs TRBV5-1 and TRBJ2-1; TRBD2 matches at 8 bases. With V trimmed by 0 bases and J by 6 bases, 5 bases remained unmatched. The V gene's germline CDR1 is SGHRS and CDR2 YFSETQ. The CDR3 has 15 residues. This chain's CDR3 is CASSLDAGGPNEQFF. The CDR3 coding sequence is TGCGCCAGCAGCTTGGATGCGGGAGGCCCCAATGAGCAGTTCTTC.

The genes are TRBV6-2 or TRBV6-3 and TRBJ1-1; no clear D gene. The germline V gene encodes CDR1 MNHEY and CDR2 SVGEGT. The germline V and J ends were trimmed by 5 bases and 1 base, with 14 bases remaining between them. This CDR3 comprises 15 residues. CDR3 amino acids: CASSPRLASNTEAFF. The CDR3, as DNA: TGTGCCAGCAGTCCCCGGTTGGCGTCGAACACTGAAGCTTTCTTT.

The chain's CDR3 is CASSQDPGRRSADTQYF. CDR3 coding DNA: TGCGCCAGCAGCCAAGATCCCGGGCGGAGAAGCGCAGATACGCAGTATTTT. The chain employs TRBV4-3 and TRBJ2-3; D is uncertain. Germline V gene lookup returns CDR1 LGHNA and CDR2 YSLEER. This CDR3 region has 17 residues. V was shortened by 0 bases and J by 4 bases, with 17 bases between the two germline ends.

This clonotype was seen ten or more times. V is TRBV12-3 or TRBV12-4 and J is TRBJ1-1; the D is unclear. V lost 8 bases, J lost 2 bases, and 15 bases lay in between. The CDR3 totals 14 residues. CDR3 amino acids: CASLPPGSNTEAFF. CDR3 bases: TGTGCCAGCCTCCCGCCCGGATCCAACACTGAAGCTTTCTTT.

V is TRBV7-2 and J is TRBJ2-3; D is unresolved. The germline V gene has CDR1 SGHTA and CDR2 FQGNSA. The germline V and J ends were trimmed by 2 bases and 5 bases, with 11 bases remaining between them. The CDR3 loop spans 14 amino acids. The CDR3 DNA reads as TGTGCCAGCAGCTTAATGGTTTGGGGAGATACGCAGTATTTT. It specifies CASSLMVWGDTQYF.

This clonotype was counted only a few times. The chain links TRBV20-1 to TRBJ1-1; 10 positions agree with TRBD1. V was pared by 6 bases and J by 7 bases, with 5 bases of the junction left unmatched. The CDR3 consists of 12 residues. Germline V gene data show CDR1 as DFQATT and CDR2 as SNEGSKA (reference sequence). The DNA of the CDR3 is TGCAGTGCCCGACAGGGGGCCGATGAAGCTTTCTTT. Its protein is CSARQGADEAFF.

J is TRBJ2-1 and V is TRBV19; maybe TRBD1 (5 bases). CDR3 size: 14 residues. Germline CDR1 reads LNHDA; CDR2 reads SQIVND (reference sequence). Trimming removed 9 bases at V and 9 bases at J, with 21 bases between. CDR3 region: CASQTAMGRGEQFF. In DNA form, the CDR3 reads TGTGCCAGCCAGACAGCGATGGGTCGTGGTGAGCAGTTCTTC.

This chain joins TRBV10-3 and TRBJ2-7; D is perhaps TRBD2 (6 bases). V dropped 8 bases and J dropped 2 bases, with 19 bases sitting between them. The CDR3 has 15 amino acids. Per the germline V gene, CDR1 is ENHRY and CDR2 is SYGVKD. The CDR3: CAIQTRDGGTYEQYF. The CDR3 DNA follows: TGTGCCATCCAAACGCGGGACGGAGGCACCTACGAGCAGTACTTC.

This clonotype was counted once. This chain uses TRBV6-2 or TRBV6-3 with TRBJ1-2; 7 bases agree with TRBD1. This CDR3 has 17 residues. The trim removed 4 bases at V and 5 bases at J, leaving 16 bases unmatched. CDR1 is MNHEY, CDR2 SVGEGT, per germline. This chain's CDR3 is CASSSYHRDSGRYGYTF. The CDR3 bases are TGTGCCAGCAGTTCCTACCACCGGGACAGCGGGAGGTATGGCTACACCTTC.

This clonotype was observed many times. This sequence joins TRBV12-3 or TRBV12-4 and TRBJ2-7, with TRBD1 as a possible D gene (6 bases). CDR3 length: 14 residues. V was pared by 3 bases and J by 5 bases, with 14 bases between. CDR3 coding DNA: TGTGCCAGCAGTTTGGGGCACCAGGGGAACGAGCAGTACTTC. This encodes CASSLGHQGNEQYF.

This clonotype was recorded many times. This sequence joins TRBV5-1 and TRBJ2-5; TRBD1 matches at 8 bases. This CDR3 is built from 16 residues. Trimming cost V 0 bases and J 3 bases; bases outside gene matches: 7. Per germline, CDR1 SGHRS and CDR2 YFSETQ. CDR3 in amino acids: CASSLGPTGDEETQYF. The CDR3, as DNA: TGCGCCAGCAGCTTGGGTCCGACAGGGGATGAAGAGACCCAGTACTTC.

This clonotype was picked up a small number of times. J is TRBJ2-7 and V is TRBV6-1; D remains ambiguous. V was cut by 10 bases and J by 4 bases, with 11 bases left in between. Germline V gene lookup returns CDR1 MNHNS and CDR2 SASEGT. This CDR3 spans 11 amino acids. The CDR3 bases are TGTGCCACTTTATATGGATACGAGCAGTACTTC. Translation gives CATLYGYEQYF.

The chain couples TRBV20-1 to TRBJ2-5; a weak D match, TRBD2 (5 bases). The CDR3 is 14 residues long. The germline V and J ends were trimmed by 0 bases and 1 base, with 9 bases remaining between them. Germline CDR1 DFQATT, CDR2 SNEGSKA (reference sequence). The CDR3 here is CSARDLASQETQYF. CDR3 coding DNA: TGCAGTGCTAGAGATTTAGCGAGCCAAGAGACCCAGTACTTC.

In this sample, this clonotype turned up a few times. This sequence joins TRBV4-3 and TRBJ1-1; D remains unclear. In germline, CDR1 is LGHNA, CDR2 YSLEER. The CDR3 length is 15 residues. Deletions cut 0 bases from V and 1 base from J, with 9 bases between. The CDR3 sequence: CASSQDVRPNTEAFF. Here the CDR3 DNA reads TGCGCCAGCAGCCAAGATGTCAGGCCGAACACTGAAGCTTTCTTT.